The source of this T cell receptor (beta chain) is a study of technical replicates of blood from several donors. This CDR3 spans 14 amino acids. Germline lookup yields CDR1 MNHEY and CDR2 SVGAGI. V lost 7 bases to trimming and J lost 3 bases; unmatched junction nucleotides: 5. Sequenced by immunoSEQ multiplex PCR; TCRdb stores in-frame clones only, minus some. Among some 60,000 clones listed, 90% to 95% were seen once. The genes are TRBV6-5 and TRBJ1-2; TRBD1 matches 10 bases. The sample comprised PBMCs. The receptor comes from a human donor in good health. Some clones in this sample may be carry-over from other donors' samples. CDR3 loop: CASIDRGRDYGYTF. Here the CDR3 DNA reads TGTGCCAGCATCGACAGGGGGCGAGACTATGGCTACACCTTC.